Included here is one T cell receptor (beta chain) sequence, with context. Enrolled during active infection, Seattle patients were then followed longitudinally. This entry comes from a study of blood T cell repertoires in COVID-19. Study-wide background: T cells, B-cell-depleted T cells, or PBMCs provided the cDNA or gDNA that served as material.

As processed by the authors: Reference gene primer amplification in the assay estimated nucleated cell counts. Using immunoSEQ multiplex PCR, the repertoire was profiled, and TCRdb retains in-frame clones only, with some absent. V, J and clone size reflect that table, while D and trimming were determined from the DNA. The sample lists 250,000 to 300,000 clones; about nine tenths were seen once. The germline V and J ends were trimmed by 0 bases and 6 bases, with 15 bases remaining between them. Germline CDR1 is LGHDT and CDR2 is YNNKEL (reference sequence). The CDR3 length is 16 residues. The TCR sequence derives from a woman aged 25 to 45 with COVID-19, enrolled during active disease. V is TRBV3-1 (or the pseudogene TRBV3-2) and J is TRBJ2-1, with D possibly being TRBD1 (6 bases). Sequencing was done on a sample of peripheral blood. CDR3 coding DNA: TGTGCCAGCAGCCAAGAGACAGGACGGGATGGCAATGAGCAGTTCTTC. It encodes CASSQETGRDGNEQFF.